These 10 T cell receptor beta chains came from one sample sequenced in a study of cytomegalovirus exposure and HLA in healthy donors. The PCR had 60 Vbeta and 13 Jbeta primers. Some clones are missing from TCRdb's copy, which holds only in-frame ones; the method was immunoSEQ multiplex PCR. The sample gives around 120,000 clones, about three quarters of which show up once; around 0.92% is in the top ten. The material sequenced was PBMCs. Receptor source: a human donor in good health.

In DNA form, the CDR3 reads TGTGCCAGCAGTGTCCGCCGGGACAGGGGGTTCTTC. It specifies CASSVRRDRGFF. This sequence joins TRBV6-5 and TRBJ2-1; 10 bases match TRBD1. J was trimmed by 15 bases and V by 5 bases; bases with no gene match: 7. From germline, CDR1 is MNHEY and CDR2 SVGAGI. This CDR3 spans 12 amino acids.

The rearrangement links TRBV4-1 to TRBJ1-4; D not resolved. The V gene's germline CDR1 is MGHRA and CDR2 YSYEKL. V shed 2 bases and J shed 9 bases, with 13 bases lying between them. The CDR3 length is 14 residues. As DNA, the CDR3 is TGCGCCAGCAGCCAACTCCGGGTTGAGCAAAAACTGTTTTTT. Protein: CASSQLRVEQKLFF.

This chain uses TRBV12-5 with TRBJ2-2, with a possible D match to TRBD2 (6 bases). The CDR3 contains 16 residues. Trimming removed 4 bases at V and 2 bases at J, with 14 bases between. From germline, CDR1 is LGHNT and CDR2 FRNRAP. DNA of the CDR3: TGTGCTAGTGGTTCCGGGAGAGGGGTAAACACCGGGGAGCTGTTTTTT. Translated, it gives CASGSGRGVNTGELFF.

The chain links TRBV10-3 to TRBJ2-3; D may be TRBD1 (5 bases). V dropped 4 bases and J dropped 2 bases, with 19 bases sitting between them. The length of the CDR3 is 17 residues. Germline V gene sequence: CDR1 ENHRY, CDR2 SYGVKD. The CDR3 reads CAISVGPVTEHTDTQYF. Here the CDR3 DNA reads TGTGCCATCAGTGTGGGGCCCGTGACAGAGCACACAGATACGCAGTATTTT.

The chain joins TRBV6-1 to TRBJ1-5, with 8 bases lining up with TRBD1. Per germline, CDR1 MNHNS and CDR2 SASEGT. The CDR3 has 15 residues. Unmatched junction bases numbered 4, after V lost 5 bases and J lost 1 base. CDR3 bases: TGTGCCAGCAGTAAAGACAGGGGAAGCAATCAGCCCCAGCATTTT. This gives the protein CASSKDRGSNQPQHF.

This clone showed up just a few times. This chain joins TRBV5-4 and TRBJ1-2, with 7 bases identical to TRBD1. The V gene's germline CDR1 is SGHNT and CDR2 YYREEE (reference sequence). The CDR3 totals 14 residues. Germline trimming cut 4 bases from V and 4 bases from J; bases unmatched to any gene: 7. This CDR3 reads CASSGTGQIYGYTF. The CDR3 DNA follows: TGTGCCAGCAGCGGGACGGGACAGATCTATGGCTACACCTTC.

This chain uses TRBV19 with TRBJ2-3, with 9 positions matching TRBD2. The CDR3 is made up of 15 amino acids. The trim removed 5 bases at V and 2 bases at J, leaving 5 bases unmatched. Germline V gene data show CDR1 as LNHDA and CDR2 as SQIVND (reference sequence). The CDR3, as DNA: TGTGCCAGTAGTCCGCGGGGGGGGCTCACAGATACGCAGTATTTT. Protein product: CASSPRGGLTDTQYF.

V and J are TRBV6-1 and TRBJ1-6; perhaps TRBD1 as D (5 bases). Germline-derived CDR1 and CDR2 are MNHNS and SASEGT. The V and J ends lost 3 bases and 5 bases respectively, with 14 bases between them. The CDR3 has 16 residues. The CDR3 region is CASSDLLLQDNSPLHF. CDR3 DNA: TGTGCCAGCAGTGATCTTTTATTACAGGATAATTCACCCCTCCACTTT.

V and J are TRBV7-2 and TRBJ2-7; possibly TRBD2 for D (5 bases). From germline, CDR1 is SGHTA and CDR2 FQGNSA. Trimming left V 3 bases short and J 5 bases short, with 17 bases between. This CDR3 contains 15 residues. Here the CDR3 reads CASSLVAALEDEQYF. The CDR3 nucleotides read TGTGCCAGCAGCTTGGTCGCCGCGCTGGAGGACGAGCAGTACTTC.

The rearrangement joins TRBV10-2 to TRBJ1-1; possibly TRBD1 for D (6 bases). The V gene lost 2 bases and the J gene lost 4 bases, with 11 bases spanning the gap. The CDR3 covers 14 residues. Germline CDR1 WSHSY, CDR2 SAAADI. The CDR3 is CASSEPRGGTEAFF. The CDR3 DNA reads as TGCGCCAGCAGTGAGCCTAGGGGGGGCACTGAAGCTTTCTTT.